The sequence of this T cell receptor (beta chain) was determined in a study of T cell repertoires in cytomegalovirus infection. About the research overall: Selection of CMV epitopes for the study included recently identified HLA-C-restricted and well-studied HLA-B-restricted ones. Study-level findings and limits: CMV-specific HLA-C-restricted TCR beta clonotypes dominated the ex vivo response. Cumulative frequency (of public TCR beta family members) identified carriers of CMV plus the relevant HLA.

In TCRdb, the reads were re-called with MiXCR into one record per CDR3 protein. The table includes some 310,000 distinct CDR3 sequences, 20% to 25% detected once. CDR3 length: 15 amino acids. With 5 bases clipped from V and 2 bases from J, the junction kept 5 bases outside the gene matches. Germline values: CDR1 SGHTA, CDR2 FQGNSA. This clonotype was seen many times. What it recognizes is unknown. Sequencing used cultured PBMCs, obtained from culture after CMV antigen stimulation. This rearrangement joins TRBV7-2 to TRBJ1-2, with 10 bases that match TRBD1. This TCR was recovered from a human donor in good health (CMV status not recorded). Some clones in this sample may be carry-over from other donors' samples. This CDR3 reads CASSIGQGVNYGYTF. The CDR3 nucleotides read TGTGCCAGCAGCATCGGACAGGGGGTGAACTATGGCTACACCTTC. The variable domain in full, completed from reference TRBV7-2 and TRBJ1-2, reads GAGVSQSPSNKVTEKGKDVELRCDPISGHTALYWYRQSLGQGLEFLIYFQGNSAPDKSGLPSDRFSAERTGGSVSTLTIQRTQQEDSAVYLCASSIGQGVNYGYTFGSGTRLTVV.